The 30 T cell receptor beta chains presented below share a single source sample, sequenced in a study of T cell responses to AZD1222 COVID-19 vaccine. Sequenced by immunoSEQ multiplex PCR; TCRdb stores in-frame clones only, minus some. Here the sample spans tens of thousands of clones, 80% to 95% being singletons. The starting material was peripheral blood, obtained 28 days after the second AZD1222 dose. These TCRs come from an adult who received the AZD1222 COVID-19 vaccine.

This chain uses TRBV19 with TRBJ2-3, with a possible D match to TRBD1 (7 bases). The CDR3 has 17 amino acids. Germline-derived CDR1 and CDR2 are LNHDA and SQIVND (reference sequence). The V end was cut by 3 bases, the J end by 0 bases, with 16 bases between. The CDR3 is CASSIGGTVPSTDTQYF. In DNA, the CDR3 is TGTGCCAGTAGTATTGGGGGGACAGTACCAAGCACAGATACGCAGTATTTT.

The chain employs TRBV30 and TRBJ2-7, with 9 bases identical to TRBD1. Trimming at V came to 2 bases and at J to 3 bases, leaving 5 bases not matched to a gene. The germline V gene encodes CDR1 GTSNPN and CDR2 SVGIG (reference sequence). The CDR3 loop spans 14 amino acids. CDR3 amino acids: CAWSRGDRVYEQYF. Written as DNA, the CDR3 is TGTGCCTGGAGTCGGGGGGACAGGGTCTACGAGCAGTACTTC.

The chain recombines TRBV5-1 with TRBJ2-1, with TRBD2 identical over 13 bases. There are 14 residues in the CDR3. Germline V gene data show CDR1 as SGHRS and CDR2 as YFSETQ. V gave up 4 bases and J gave up 10 bases; unmatched junction bases: 5. This CDR3 is CASSAGTSGTEQFF. CDR3 in DNA: TGCGCCAGCAGCGCCGGGACTAGCGGGACGGAGCAGTTCTTC.

The J gene is TRBJ2-5, the V gene TRBV28; 8 bases map to TRBD1. Germline V gene data show CDR1 as MDHEN and CDR2 as SYDVKM. This CDR3 is 16 amino acids long. After removal of 4 bases from V and 2 bases from J, the junction contained 9 bases not matched to a gene. For the CDR3, the DNA is TGTGCCAGCAGTTCCCACAGGGGGACCCTTCAAGAGACCCAGTACTTC. Translation: CASSSHRGTLQETQYF.

This clone was observed a single time. CDR3 DNA: TGTGCCAGCAGTACGGGAGGTCGAGGAGCTTTCTTT. This translates into CASSTGGRGAFF. The rearrangement links TRBV6-5 to TRBJ1-1; no reliable D call. The length of the CDR3 is 12 residues. Trimming left V 5 bases short and J 10 bases short, with 14 bases between. The germline V gene encodes CDR1 MNHEY and CDR2 SVGAGI.

The rearrangement links TRBV14 to TRBJ1-5, with D hard to call. CDR3 length equals 12 residues. V was clipped by 3 bases and J by 10 bases, with 10 bases between them. Germline assignment: CDR1 SGHDN and CDR2 FVKESK. CDR3 in amino acids: CASSQGSLPQHF. In DNA form, the CDR3 reads TGTGCCAGCAGCCAGGGTTCGTTACCCCAGCATTTT.

There are a few counts of this clone. The rearrangement links TRBV2 to TRBJ1-5; D is undetermined. Germline V gene lookup returns CDR1 SNHLY and CDR2 FYNNEI. The CDR3 is made up of 16 amino acids. The ends were cut back, 6 bases at V and 2 bases at J, with 17 bases in the middle. The CDR3 DNA follows: TGTGCCAGCAGCCCTAGGACCGACACCGGCAATCAGCCCCAGCATTTT. Translation gives CASSPRTDTGNQPQHF.

The V call is TRBV10-2, the J call TRBJ2-7; perhaps D is TRBD1 or TRBD2 (6 bases each). Trimming left V 11 bases short and J 4 bases short, with 18 bases between. The CDR3 loop spans 13 amino acids. Germline CDR1 WSHSY, CDR2 SAAADI. CDR3 DNA: TGCGCCTCTGGAGGGGACATTGGATACGAGCAGTACTTC. As protein: CASGGDIGYEQYF.

The rearrangement joins TRBV3-1 (or the pseudogene TRBV3-2) to TRBJ1-4; 11 bases match TRBD1. Germline loops: CDR1 LGHDT, CDR2 YNNKEL (reference sequence). This CDR3 is 15 amino acids long. Trimming took 4 bases from V and 10 from J; bases not matched to a gene: 8. CDR3 in amino acids: CASSPGTGGIAKLFF. As DNA, the CDR3 is TGTGCCAGCAGCCCCGGGACAGGGGGGATCGCAAAACTGTTTTTT.

The genes are TRBV5-1 and TRBJ1-1; 8 bases are a match to TRBD1. This CDR3 spans 17 amino acids. The V segment lost 4 bases and the J segment 4 bases; nucleotides outside the gene matches: 15. Germline assignment: CDR1 SGHRS and CDR2 YFSETQ. The CDR3 nucleotides read TGCGCCAGCAGCCTTTATTACCCCACAGGGGGGGGCACTGAAGCTTTCTTT. Protein: CASSLYYPTGGGTEAFF.

The V call is TRBV6-5, the J call TRBJ2-7, with 9 bases aligning to TRBD2. Germline assignment: CDR1 MNHEY and CDR2 SVGAGI. J lost 4 bases, V lost 1 base, and 5 bases had no gene match. The CDR3 length is 15 residues. The CDR3 nucleotides are TGTGCCAGCAGTTACTTTCCTAGCGGGAATTACGAGCAGTACTTC. This translates into CASSYFPSGNYEQYF.

This sequence joins TRBV6-5 and TRBJ2-7; 12 bases line up with TRBD2. There are 15 residues in the CDR3. V trimming: 8 bases; J trimming: 7 bases; junction bases outside the gene matches: 12. The V gene's germline CDR1 is MNHEY and CDR2 SVGAGI. The CDR3 DNA is TGTGCCAGCGGCTACCTAGCGGGAGGGCCGGGGGAGCAGTACTTC. It is translated as CASGYLAGGPGEQYF.

This sequence joins TRBV6-5 and TRBJ1-2, with 7 positions matching TRBD1. Looked up from germline, CDR1 is MNHEY and CDR2 is SVGAGI. The ends lost 4 bases at V and 7 bases at J; junction bases unmatched: 12. The CDR3 has 15 amino acids. The CDR3, as DNA: TGTGCCAGCAGTTCAGGGACAGATATTTGGGGTGGCTACACCTTC. Amino acids: CASSSGTDIWGGYTF.

The genes are TRBV7-8 and TRBJ2-1; D call uncertain. The V gene lost 1 base and the J gene lost 9 bases, with 4 bases spanning the gap. The CDR3 sequence is 11 residues long. Germline V gene data show CDR1 as SGHVS and CDR2 as FQNEAQ. CDR3 residues: CASSLGREQFF. CDR3 nucleotide sequence: TGTGCCAGCAGCTTAGGGCGTGAGCAGTTCTTC.

V gene TRBV5-1 combines with J gene TRBJ1-1; TRBD1 agrees at 7 bases. Looked up from germline, CDR1 is SGHRS and CDR2 is YFSETQ. Trimming at V came to 0 bases and at J to 4 bases, leaving 9 bases not matched to a gene. The CDR3 runs to 16 residues. CDR3 nucleotide sequence: TGCGCCAGCAGCTTGGACCATCGACAGGGAGGCACTGAAGCTTTCTTT. It codes for CASSLDHRQGGTEAFF. Complete variable domain (other parts from reference TRBV5-1 and TRBJ1-1): KAGVTQTPRYLIKTRGQQVTLSCSPISGHRSVSWYQQTPGQGLQFLFEYFSETQRNKGNFPGRFSGRQFSNSRSEMNVSTLELGDSALYLCASSLDHRQGGTEAFFGQGTRLTVV.

The chain couples TRBV2 to TRBJ2-1; 7 bases agree with TRBD1. The V gene end was trimmed by 0 bases and the J gene end by 7 bases; junction bases not matched to a gene: 9. Germline lookup yields CDR1 SNHLY and CDR2 FYNNEI. This CDR3 region has 16 residues. The CDR3 region has the DNA TGTGCCAGCAGTGAAGCGGAATCGACAGGGTTGAATGAGCAGTTCTTC. This codes for CASSEAESTGLNEQFF.

The chain has TRBV6-2 or TRBV6-3 and TRBJ2-3, with no clear D. The CDR3 sequence is 11 residues long. Per the germline V gene, CDR1 is MNHEY and CDR2 is SVGEGT. The V end was cut by 3 bases, the J end by 4 bases, with 2 bases between. CDR3 sequence: CASSYSDTQYF. The CDR3 DNA reads TGTGCCAGCAGTTATTCAGATACGCAGTATTTT.

V usage is TRBV19 and J usage is TRBJ2-4; TRBD1 might be the D (5 bases). In germline, CDR1 is LNHDA, CDR2 SQIVND (reference sequence). CDR3 length equals 14 residues. V was cut by 2 bases and J by 8 bases, with 13 bases left in between. This chain's CDR3 is CASSIPPGFDIQYF. CDR3 DNA sequence: TGTGCCAGTAGTATACCCCCAGGGTTTGACATTCAGTACTTC.

The V gene is TRBV27, the J gene TRBJ2-7, with 9 bases aligning to TRBD2. V shed 2 bases, J shed 5 bases, and the junction held 1 base outside the gene matches. The CDR3 totals 13 residues. Germline V gene lookup returns CDR1 MNHEY and CDR2 SMNVEV (reference sequence). The CDR3 DNA follows: TGTGCCAGCAGTTTAATAGCGGGAGACGAGCAGTACTTC. Translated, it gives CASSLIAGDEQYF.

V gene TRBV7-9 combines with J gene TRBJ2-7; 7 bases are a match to TRBD1. The germline V gene encodes CDR1 SEHNR and CDR2 FQNEAQ (reference sequence). The ends lost 2 bases at V and 6 bases at J; junction bases unmatched: 13. CDR3 size: 16 residues. The CDR3 is CASSLRTGQSILEQYF. The CDR3 nucleotides are TGTGCCAGCAGCTTAAGGACGGGACAGTCTATCCTCGAGCAGTACTTC.

The chain recombines TRBV12-3 or TRBV12-4 with TRBJ2-7; D remains unclear. The CDR3 totals 12 residues. The V and J ends lost 7 bases and 2 bases respectively, with 9 bases between them. The CDR3 nucleotides read TGTGCCAGCACCAACAGACCCTACGAGCAGTACTTC. Translation gives CASTNRPYEQYF.

This clone appeared a few times. The rearrangement uses TRBV7-2 and TRBJ2-1, with D hard to call. Germline V CDR1 and CDR2: SGHTA, FQGNSA. V was clipped by 5 bases and J by 0 bases, with 17 bases between them. The CDR3 sequence is 17 residues long. The CDR3 loop reads CASSLLPGSSSYNEQFF. CDR3 DNA: TGTGCCAGCAGCCTCCTACCGGGCTCCAGCTCCTACAATGAGCAGTTCTTC. The complete variable domain, with remaining parts taken from reference TRBV7-2 and TRBJ2-1, reads GAGVSQSPSNKVTEKGKDVELRCDPISGHTALYWYRQSLGQGLEFLIYFQGNSAPDKSGLPSDRFSAERTGGSVSTLTIQRTQQEDSAVYLCASSLLPGSSSYNEQFFGPGTRLTVL.

The V and J genes are TRBV28 and TRBJ2-5; possibly TRBD2 for D (5 bases). From germline, CDR1 is MDHEN and CDR2 SYDVKM. The germline V and J ends were trimmed by 5 bases and 5 bases, with 12 bases remaining between them. There are 13 residues in the CDR3. The DNA of the CDR3 is TGTGCCAGCAGTCGGGGAGTCAGGGAGACCCAGTACTTC. Residues: CASSRGVRETQYF.

This chain uses TRBV2 with TRBJ2-2; 8 bases align to TRBD1. CDR3 length equals 16 residues. The J segment lost 5 bases and the V segment lost 1 base, leaving 6 bases of the junction unmatched. Germline V gene sequence: CDR1 SNHLY, CDR2 FYNNEI. DNA for the CDR3: TGTGCCAGCAGTGAAGAGGGCAGGGGGCTGACCGGGGAGCTGTTTTTT. Translating it yields CASSEEGRGLTGELFF.

The rearrangement joins TRBV21-1 to TRBJ2-6; the DNA was not compared with TRBD2, the D call given in the table. TRBV21-1 represents a pseudogene. The CDR3 is 14 amino acids. The CDR3 loop reads CARGLAPSLNVLTF. The CDR3 DNA reads as TGTGCCAGGGGACTTGCTCCTTCACTCAACGTCCTGACTTTC.

The chain employs TRBV11-2 and TRBJ2-7, with D uncertain. The V end lost 5 bases, the J end lost 1 base, and 18 bases lay between the germline ends. Looked up from germline, CDR1 is SGHAT and CDR2 is FQNNGV. There are 16 residues in the CDR3. CDR3 nucleotide sequence: TGTGCCAGCAGCCGTAGGGTAGTGGAATCATCCTACGAGCAGTACTTC. Amino acid sequence: CASSRRVVESSYEQYF.

The chain employs TRBV3-1 (or the pseudogene TRBV3-2) and TRBJ2-7, with a possible D match to TRBD1 (6 bases). V was pared by 4 bases and J by 0 bases, with 22 bases between. The CDR3 consists of 18 residues. The germline gives CDR1 LGHDT, CDR2 YNNKEL (reference sequence). The DNA for the CDR3 is TGTGCCAGCAGCCTGGGATTAGTGCAGGGGACCCTCTCCTACGAGCAGTACTTC. As protein: CASSLGLVQGTLSYEQYF.

This chain joins TRBV3-1 (or the pseudogene TRBV3-2) and TRBJ2-1; 11 bases fit TRBD2. This CDR3 region has 20 residues. Germline assignment: CDR1 LGHDT and CDR2 YNNKEL (reference sequence). J was trimmed by 0 bases and V by 4 bases; bases with no gene match: 14. CDR3 protein: CASSRIGLAGRGDSYNEQFF. CDR3 bases: TGTGCCAGCAGCCGGATAGGACTAGCGGGCCGGGGGGACTCCTACAATGAGCAGTTCTTC.

The chain links TRBV6-1 to TRBJ1-6; a weak D match, TRBD1 (6 bases). CDR3 size: 15 residues. V gave up 2 bases and J gave up 10 bases, with 15 bases separating them. Germline CDR1 is MNHNS and CDR2 is SASEGT. The CDR3 sequence: CASSESQGMQSPLHF. The CDR3 bases are TGTGCCAGCAGTGAATCGCAGGGGATGCAGTCACCCCTCCACTTT.

This clone was recorded only once. The chain uses TRBV19 and TRBJ1-1, with D perhaps matching TRBD1 (6 bases). CDR3 length equals 13 residues. Trimming removed 4 bases from V and 5 bases from J, with 11 bases in between. Germline loops: CDR1 LNHDA, CDR2 SQIVND (reference sequence). The CDR3 sequence is CASSTRGETEAFF. CDR3 nucleotide sequence: TGTGCCAGTAGTACCAGGGGAGAGACTGAAGCTTTCTTT.